Listed here are 9 T cell receptor beta chains from one sample, sequenced in a study of graft-versus-host responses after intestinal transplantation. Clones were read by immunoSEQ multiplex PCR, and TCRdb kept only the in-frame ones, dropping some. The table has over 75,000 clones, around 93% seen once. Their antigen targets remain unknown. The specimen was unstimulated CD8+ T cells sorted from spleen or lymph node cells, collected before transplant. Receptor source: a human donor who was the organ donor for an intestinal transplant.

The chain carries TRBV4-1 and TRBJ2-3, with D unclear. V gave up 1 base and J gave up 3 bases, with 8 bases separating them. This CDR3 region has 14 residues. CDR1 is MGHRA, CDR2 YSYEKL, per germline. The CDR3 DNA reads as TGCGCCAGCAGCCAAGGGGTAGCAACAGATACGCAGTATTTT. Translating gives CASSQGVATDTQYF.

The DNA for the CDR3 is TGTGCCAGCAGTTTCGGGGAAAAACTGTTTTTT. Translation gives CASSFGEKLFF. This chain joins TRBV6-5 and TRBJ1-4; D is unresolved. This CDR3 region has 11 residues. Germline V gene data show CDR1 as MNHEY and CDR2 as SVGAGI. The V end was cut by 4 bases, the J end by 8 bases, with 5 bases between.

This rearrangement joins TRBV6-1 to TRBJ1-5, with a possible D match to TRBD1 (6 bases). The CDR3 sequence is 16 residues long. Germline V gives CDR1 MNHNS, CDR2 SASEGT. The V end lost 1 base, the J end lost 4 bases, and 14 bases lay between the germline ends. CDR3 DNA: TGTGCCAGCAGTGAAGAGTTGGACAGCCTAAATCAGCCCCAGCATTTT. Residues: CASSEELDSLNQPQHF.

CDR3 region: CSVTSGAEEAEAFF. The DNA of the CDR3 is TGCAGCGTTACCTCAGGGGCCGAGGAAGCTGAAGCTTTCTTT. The chain is built from TRBV29-1 and TRBJ1-1; D is perhaps TRBD1 (6 bases). This CDR3 has 14 residues. V lost 5 bases to trimming and J lost 6 bases, with 19 bases between them. The V gene's germline CDR1 is SQVTM and CDR2 ANQGSEA.

This clone was detected only a few times. The chain combines TRBV4-1 with TRBJ1-2, with D possibly being TRBD1 (6 bases). Germline V gene sequence: CDR1 MGHRA, CDR2 YSYEKL. This CDR3 is 12 amino acids long. Trimming stripped 4 bases from V and 7 bases from J, with 10 bases between. This CDR3 reads CASSPRGGGYTF. The CDR3 DNA reads TGCGCCAGCAGCCCCCGAGGGGGTGGCTACACCTTC.

The rearrangement joins TRBV5-1 to TRBJ1-1; TRBD1 might be the D (6 bases). The CDR3 extends over 15 amino acids. Germline V gives CDR1 SGHRS, CDR2 YFSETQ. The V end was cut by 4 bases, the J end by 3 bases, with 16 bases between. CDR3 coding DNA: TGCGCCAGCAGCCCACCCCTTGAGGGGGACACTGAAGCTTTCTTT. Amino acid sequence: CASSPPLEGDTEAFF.

The chain has TRBV7-2 and TRBJ2-7; 13 nucleotides agree with TRBD2. The CDR3 consists of 15 residues. V trimming: 5 bases; J trimming: 4 bases; junction bases outside the gene matches: 5. The V gene's germline CDR1 is SGHTA and CDR2 FQGNSA. The DNA for the CDR3 is TGTGCCAGCAGCATACTAGCGGGAGGGTGGTACGAGCAGTACTTC. Protein product: CASSILAGGWYEQYF.

V is TRBV28 and J is TRBJ2-5, with 9 bases that match TRBD1. Germline V gives CDR1 MDHEN, CDR2 SYDVKM. With 1 base clipped from V and 3 bases from J, the junction kept 12 bases outside the gene matches. The CDR3 length is 18 residues. CDR3 sequence reads: CASSLSFLGTGYEETQYF. The DNA for the CDR3 is TGTGCCAGCAGTTTATCGTTCTTGGGGACAGGGTATGAAGAGACCCAGTACTTC.

This chain links TRBV5-1 with TRBJ1-4; 10 bases are a match to TRBD1. V lost 4 bases and J lost 8; bases outside the gene matches: 8. The CDR3 runs to 15 residues. Germline V gives CDR1 SGHRS, CDR2 YFSETQ. CDR3 sequence reads: CASSLRTGGLEKLFF. In nucleotides, the CDR3 is TGCGCCAGCAGCCTACGGACAGGGGGGTTGGAAAAACTGTTTTTT.